One T cell receptor (beta chain) is described in this entry. The V gene end was trimmed by 6 bases and the J gene end by 5 bases; junction bases not matched to a gene: 6. This CDR3 spans 14 amino acids. CDR1 and CDR2 from the germline V gene are LNHDA and SQIVND (reference sequence). This entry comes from a study of blood T cell repertoires in COVID-19. Overall study context: Researchers got acute and convalescent COVID-19 samples from the United States, Italy and Spain.

Assay used: immunoSEQ multiplex PCR; TCRdb lists only in-frame clones, some missing. The table lists 250,000 to 300,000 clones, about nine tenths of them singletons. The sequenced sample consisted of peripheral blood. The sequence was obtained from a woman aged 25 to 45 with COVID-19, enrolled during active disease. The chain has TRBV19 and TRBJ1-5; the match to TRBD1 covers 8 bases. CDR3 in amino acids: CASRRAGGDQPQHF. The DNA of the CDR3 is TGTGCCAGTAGGAGGGCAGGGGGCGATCAGCCCCAGCATTTT.